These 12 T cell receptor beta chains originate from one sample sequenced in a study of spatial heterogeneity in lung cancer. Sample time point: blood at routine non-recurrence follow-up after resection. One entry per CDR3 protein, called by TCRdb with MiXCR from the 5' RACE reads. The sample yields around 25,000 distinct CDR3 sequences, over 5% seen once. Source: PBMCs, taken at follow-up. All receptors derive from a female donor with early-stage non-small cell lung cancer.

With respect to this clonotype: This may be a read error, as it is one base from a much larger clone. Because the CDR3 is missing its conserved closing phenylalanine or tryptophan, this is likely a read error. The chain recombines TRBV19 with TRBJ2-5; TRBD2 is a possible D gene (6 bases). This CDR3 spans 12 amino acids. Germline V gene sequence: CDR1 LNHDA, CDR2 SQIVND (reference sequence). The V gene lost 5 bases and the J gene lost 5 bases, with 9 bases spanning the gap. The CDR3 spells CASSGGPETQYY. The DNA of the CDR3 is TGTGCCAGTAGTGGAGGGCCGGAGACCCAGTACTAC.

Details on this clonotype: One base away lies a much larger clone, so this may be a sequencing read error. This chain joins TRBV10-3 and TRBJ2-7, with 7 bases fitting TRBD2. This CDR3 comprises 14 residues. J gave up 3 bases and V 3 bases, and 5 bases lay outside the gene matches. The V gene's germline CDR1 is ENHRY and CDR2 SYGVKD. CDR3 sequence (DNA): TGTGCCATCAGTGAAGGGACTAACGGCTACGAGCAGTACTTC. Its translation is CAISEGTNGYEQYF.

This clonotype was seen repeatedly, ten times or more. The chain employs TRBV6-5 and TRBJ2-1, with D perhaps TRBD2 (6 bases). CDR3 length equals 14 residues. With 6 bases removed from V and 2 bases from J, the gap between germline ends came to 11 bases. Germline V lookup: CDR1 MNHEY, CDR2 SVGAGI. CDR3 protein: CASRGPSAYNEQFF. In DNA form, the CDR3 reads TGTGCCAGCAGGGGACCTAGCGCCTACAATGAGCAGTTCTTC.

This clonotype was found many times. The rearrangement uses TRBV28 and TRBJ1-2; tentative D call: TRBD1 (5 bases). Germline V gene sequence: CDR1 MDHEN, CDR2 SYDVKM. This CDR3 contains 17 residues. The V and J ends lost 4 bases and 7 bases respectively, with 25 bases between them. CDR3 sequence reads: CASSSSSREGSRSGYTF. Here the CDR3 DNA reads TGTGCCAGCAGTTCTTCCAGCAGGGAAGGGAGTCGGAGTGGCTACACCTTC.

In its sample, this clonotype ranks as medium-sized (0.01 to 0.1%). V usage is TRBV7-2 and J usage is TRBJ1-5; D uncertain. The CDR3 sequence is 15 residues long. The germline V and J ends were trimmed by 5 bases and 0 bases, with 11 bases remaining between them. The V gene's germline CDR1 is SGHTA and CDR2 FQGNSA. The CDR3 loop reads CASSPLQNSNQPQHF. DNA of the CDR3: TGTGCCAGCAGCCCTTTGCAGAATAGCAATCAGCCCCAGCATTTT.

Comment on this clonotype: A much bigger clone sits one base away, suggesting this may be a read error. The rearrangement joins TRBV28 to TRBJ1-2, with D possibly being TRBD1 (5 bases). Looked up from germline, CDR1 is MDHEN and CDR2 is SYDVKM. The CDR3 covers 14 residues. CDR3 residues: CVSSLLQVNYGYTF. The CDR3 nucleotides read TGTGTCAGCAGTTTATTACAGGTTAACTATGGCTACACCTTC.

This clonotype was recorded at least ten times. J is TRBJ2-7 and V is TRBV12-3 or TRBV12-4; possible D gene TRBD2, 7 bases. V gave up 7 bases and J gave up 0 bases, with 13 bases separating them. CDR3 length: 14 amino acids. CDR3 nucleotides: TGTGCCAGCATGGAGGGGGGGCACTCCTACGAGCAGTACTTC. Translating gives CASMEGGHSYEQYF.

The table lists this clonotype with a few counts. The chain combines TRBV5-6 with TRBJ1-3; D may be TRBD1 (5 bases). CDR3 size: 15 residues. The ends were cut back, 0 bases at V and 4 bases at J, with 11 bases in the middle. Per germline, CDR1 SGHDT and CDR2 YYEEEE. DNA for the CDR3: TGTGCCAGCAGCTTGGCTCCGACAGTCGGAAACACCATATATTTT. It yields the protein CASSLAPTVGNTIYF.

The sample holds many counts of this clonotype. This chain connects TRBV11-1 to TRBJ1-6; no clear D gene. The germline V gene has CDR1 SGHAT and CDR2 FQDESV (reference sequence). Between the trimmed V and J ends, which lost 5 bases and 7 bases, there was a span of 9 bases. CDR3 length: 13 residues. The CDR3 region has the DNA TGTGCCAGCAGCCTACGTGGGAATTCACCCCTCCACTTT. Its translation: CASSLRGNSPLHF.

This clonotype was seen many times. The CDR3 bases are TGTGCCAGCAGTCCTCGGACAGACTACGAGCAGTACTTC. It encodes CASSPRTDYEQYF. The chain recombines TRBV27 with TRBJ2-7; D perhaps matches TRBD1 (6 bases). Germline V lookup: CDR1 MNHEY, CDR2 SMNVEV (reference sequence). There are 13 residues in the CDR3. V was cut by 5 bases and J by 3 bases, with 11 bases left in between.

A note on this clonotype: A much larger clone lies one base from this, so it may be a read error. The chain has TRBV2 and TRBJ2-4; possibly TRBD2 for D (6 bases). This CDR3 has 14 residues. The germline CDR1 and CDR2 sequences are SNHLY and FYNNEI. The CDR3 region is CVSRAGLAKNIQYF. The CDR3 DNA is TGTGTCAGCAGGGCGGGACTAGCCAAAAACATTCAGTACTTC.

This clonotype occurred many times. The CDR3 sequence is CASSLLAGDTQYF. CDR3 in DNA: TGCGCCAGCAGCTTGCTAGCGGGAGATACGCAGTATTTT. V usage is TRBV5-1 and J usage is TRBJ2-3; the match to TRBD2 covers 8 bases. The CDR3 is 13 amino acids. Germline CDR1 and CDR2: SGHRS and YFSETQ. With V trimmed by 1 base and J by 5 bases, 0 bases remained unmatched.